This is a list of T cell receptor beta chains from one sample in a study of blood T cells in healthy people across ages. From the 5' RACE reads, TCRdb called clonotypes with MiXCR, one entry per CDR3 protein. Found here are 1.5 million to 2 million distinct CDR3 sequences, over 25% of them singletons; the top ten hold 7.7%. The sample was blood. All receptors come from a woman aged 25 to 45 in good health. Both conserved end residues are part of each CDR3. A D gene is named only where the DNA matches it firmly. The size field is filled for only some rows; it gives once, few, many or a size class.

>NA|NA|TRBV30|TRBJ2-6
CAWGAGANVLTF
TGTGCCTGGGGGGCCGGGGCCAACGTCCTGACTTTC
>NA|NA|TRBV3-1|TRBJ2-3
CASKEGTSFEHTDTQYF
TGTGCCTCCAAGGAGGGGACCAGCTTCGAACACACAGATACGCAGTATTTT
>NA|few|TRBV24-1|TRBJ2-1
CATSDNTGRGQRSEQFF
TGTGCCACCAGTGACAACACAGGGAGGGGACAGAGGAGTGAGCAGTTCTTC
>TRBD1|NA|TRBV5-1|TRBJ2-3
CASRSTGHTDTQYF
TGCGCCAGCAGATCGACAGGGCACACAGATACGCAGTATTTT
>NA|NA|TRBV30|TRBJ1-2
CAWNPDSLAYGYTF
TGTGCCTGGAACCCGGACAGCCTGGCCTATGGCTACACCTTC
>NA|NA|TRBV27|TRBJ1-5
CASSFGSGWEQPQHF
TGTGCCAGCAGTTTTGGTTCAGGATGGGAACAGCCCCAGCATTTT
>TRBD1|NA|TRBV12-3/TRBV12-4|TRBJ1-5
CASSLVSGGSGSNQPQHF
TGTGCCAGCAGTTTAGTCTCAGGGGGCTCGGGAAGCAATCAGCCCCAGCATTTT
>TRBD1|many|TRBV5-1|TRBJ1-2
CASSLEPTLGQGGGYTF
TGCGCCAGCAGCTTGGAGCCCACTCTGGGACAGGGTGGCGGCTACACCTTC
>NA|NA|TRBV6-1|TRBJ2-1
CASREAIRGPSYNEQFF
TGTGCCAGCAGAGAAGCCATCAGGGGCCCCTCCTACAATGAGCAGTTCTTC
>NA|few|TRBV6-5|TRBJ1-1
CASMGHTGRSDTEAFF
TGTGCCAGCATGGGGCACACAGGGAGGTCAGACACTGAAGCTTTCTTT
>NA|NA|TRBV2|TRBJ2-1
CASVGDGRGEQFF
TGTGCCAGCGTTGGAGACGGGCGCGGTGAGCAGTTCTTC
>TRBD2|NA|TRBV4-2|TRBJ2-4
CASSHLASGGLAKNIQYF
TGTGCCAGCAGCCACTTAGCTAGCGGGGGTTTAGCCAAAAACATTCAGTACTTC
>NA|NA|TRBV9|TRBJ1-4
CASSAGVINEKLFF
TGTGCCAGCAGCGCAGGCGTAATTAATGAAAAACTGTTTTTT
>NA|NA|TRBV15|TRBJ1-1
CATSTNTEAFF
TGTGCCACCAGCACGAACACTGAAGCTTTCTTT
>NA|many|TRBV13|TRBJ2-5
CASRRTKETQYF
TGTGCCAGCAGACGGACCAAAGAGACCCAGTACTTC
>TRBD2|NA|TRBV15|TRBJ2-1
CATSRDMAGGAGEQFF
TGTGCCACCAGCAGAGATATGGCGGGAGGGGCGGGTGAGCAGTTCTTC
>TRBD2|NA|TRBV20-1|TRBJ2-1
CSVSRSSGNNEQFF
TGCAGTGTTAGTCGGTCTAGCGGGAACAATGAGCAGTTCTTC
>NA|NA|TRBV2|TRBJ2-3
CASTNAGGKGDTQYF
TGTGCCAGCACCAATGCAGGGGGGAAAGGGGATACGCAGTATTTT
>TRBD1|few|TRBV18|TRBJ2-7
CASSPGGTGDEQYF
TGCGCCAGCAGCCCGGGGGGGACAGGGGACGAGCAGTACTTC
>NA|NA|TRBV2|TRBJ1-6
CASSTNGFGNSPLHF
TGTGCCAGCAGCACGAACGGATTCGGGAATTCACCCCTCCACTTT
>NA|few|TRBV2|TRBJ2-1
CANSEEQDNEQFF
TGTGCCAACAGTGAAGAACAGGACAATGAGCAGTTCTTC
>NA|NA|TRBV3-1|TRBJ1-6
CASSHGPRYNSPLHF
TGTGCCAGCAGCCATGGGCCTCGGTATAATTCACCCCTCCACTTT
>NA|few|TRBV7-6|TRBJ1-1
CASSWVDNTEAFF
TGTGCCAGCAGCTGGGTGGACAACACTGAAGCTTTCTTT
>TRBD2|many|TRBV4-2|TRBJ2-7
CASSQSERGGTREQYF
TGTGCCAGCAGCCAATCCGAGCGCGGGGGAACGAGGGAGCAGTACTTC
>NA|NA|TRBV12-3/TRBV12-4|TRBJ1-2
CASSLTNSYGYTF
TGTGCCAGCAGTTTAACCAACAGCTATGGCTACACCTTC
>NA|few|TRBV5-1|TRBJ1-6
CASSYDTGNSPLHF
TGCGCCAGCAGCTATGACACGGGCAATTCACCCCTCCACTTT
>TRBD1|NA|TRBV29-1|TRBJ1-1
CSGVGQLGQNTEAFF
TGCAGCGGGGTGGGACAGTTGGGGCAGAACACTGAAGCTTTCTTT
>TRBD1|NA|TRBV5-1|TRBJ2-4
CASSSLGWDSLNIQCF
TGCGCCAGCAGCTCACTGGGGTGGGACAGCCTAAACATTCAGTGCTTC
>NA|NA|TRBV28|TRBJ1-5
CASSSGMQPQHF
TGTGCCAGCAGTTCAGGGATGCAGCCCCAGCATTTT
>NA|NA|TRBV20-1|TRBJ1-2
CALGGDGYTF
TGCGCGCTGGGGGGGGATGGCTACACCTTC
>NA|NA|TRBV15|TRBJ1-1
CATSREGNLGTEAFF
TGTGCCACCAGCAGAGAAGGGAATTTGGGCACTGAAGCTTTCTTT
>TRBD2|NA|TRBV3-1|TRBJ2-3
CASIHSGLTDTQYF
TGTGCCAGCATTCATAGCGGGCTAACAGATACGCAGTATTTT
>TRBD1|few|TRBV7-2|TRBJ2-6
CASSDRGMDGANVLTF
TGTGCCAGCTCAGACAGGGGGATGGATGGGGCCAACGTCCTGACTTTC
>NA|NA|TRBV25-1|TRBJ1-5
CACSQGVQPQHF
TGTGCCTGTTCACAGGGTGTTCAGCCCCAGCATTTT
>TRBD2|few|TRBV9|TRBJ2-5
CASSRGGTSGMWTQYF
TGTGCCAGCAGCAGAGGCGGGACTAGCGGGATGTGGACCCAGTACTTC
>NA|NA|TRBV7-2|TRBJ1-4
CASSLGAGYEKLFF
TGTGCCAGCAGCTTAGGTGCGGGTTATGAAAAACTGTTTTTT
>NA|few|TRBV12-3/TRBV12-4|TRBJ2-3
CASCLQGLTDTQYF
TGTGCCAGCTGCCTCCAGGGACTCACAGATACGCAGTATTTT